This paragraph covers one TCR beta chain sequence. In the source study's methods: Estimation of nucleated cell counts relied on the amplification of reference gene primers. Clones were sequenced by immunoSEQ multiplex PCR, and TCRdb holds only the in-frame ones, with some missing. V and J calls and clone size are those listed in that table; D and trimming were worked out from the DNA. The sample contains about 160,000 clones, 70% to 80% of which appear only once. The CDR3 length is 16 residues. Germline CDR1 reads ENHRY; CDR2 reads SYGVKD. V shed 6 bases and J 7 bases; nucleotides not matched to a gene: 14. The data were obtained in a study of blood T cell repertoires in COVID-19. Study as a whole: Spain, Italy and the United States supplied samples that represented acute and convalescent COVID-19. In each case, the material was cDNA or gDNA derived from T cells, B-cell-depleted T cells, or PBMCs.

The receptor was derived from a man aged 60 to 75 with acute or convalescent COVID-19. Source material: peripheral blood. This chain connects TRBV10-3 to TRBJ2-2; 7 nucleotides agree with TRBD1. The CDR3 sequence is CAIRSPDRLVNGELFF. CDR3 nucleotides: TGTGCCATCAGAAGCCCGGACAGGTTGGTGAACGGGGAGCTGTTTTTT.